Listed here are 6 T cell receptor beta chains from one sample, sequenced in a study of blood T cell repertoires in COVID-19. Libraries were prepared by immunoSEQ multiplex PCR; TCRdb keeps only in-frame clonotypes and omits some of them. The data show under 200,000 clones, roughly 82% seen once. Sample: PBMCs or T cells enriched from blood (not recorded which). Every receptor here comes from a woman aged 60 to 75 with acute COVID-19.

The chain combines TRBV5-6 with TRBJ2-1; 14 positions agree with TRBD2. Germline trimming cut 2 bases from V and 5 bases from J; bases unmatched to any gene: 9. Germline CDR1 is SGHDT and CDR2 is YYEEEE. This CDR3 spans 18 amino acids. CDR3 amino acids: CASSLPGTSGSEHNEQFF. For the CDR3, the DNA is TGTGCCAGCAGCTTACCCGGGACTAGCGGGAGTGAGCACAATGAGCAGTTCTTC.

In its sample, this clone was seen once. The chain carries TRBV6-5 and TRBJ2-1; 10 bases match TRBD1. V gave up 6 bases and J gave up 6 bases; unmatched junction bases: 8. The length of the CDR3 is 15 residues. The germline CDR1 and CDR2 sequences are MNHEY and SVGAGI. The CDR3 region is CASRGGRTGGNEQFF. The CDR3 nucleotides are TGTGCCAGCAGAGGGGGAAGGACAGGGGGCAATGAGCAGTTCTTC.

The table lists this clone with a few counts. The CDR3 reads CASRGPGQGFNEQFF. In nucleotides, the CDR3 is TGTGCCAGCAGGGGGCCGGGACAGGGTTTCAATGAGCAGTTCTTC. The gene calls are TRBV28 and TRBJ2-1; 9 bases align to TRBD1. The CDR3 spans 15 residues. V lost 6 bases, J lost 6 bases, and 9 bases stayed unmatched. CDR1 is MDHEN and CDR2 is SYDVKM in the germline V gene.

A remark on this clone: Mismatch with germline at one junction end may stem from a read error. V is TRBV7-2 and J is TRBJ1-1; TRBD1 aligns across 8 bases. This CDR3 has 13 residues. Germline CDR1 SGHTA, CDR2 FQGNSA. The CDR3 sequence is CASSSNERQGNYF. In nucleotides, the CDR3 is TGTGCCAGCAGCTCCAACGAACGACAGGGGAATTATTTT.

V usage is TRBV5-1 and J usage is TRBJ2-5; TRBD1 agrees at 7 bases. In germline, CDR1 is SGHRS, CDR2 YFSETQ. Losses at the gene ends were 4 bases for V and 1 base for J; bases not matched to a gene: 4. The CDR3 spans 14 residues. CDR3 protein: CASSRGQIQETQYF. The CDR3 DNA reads TGCGCCAGCAGCCGGGGACAGATCCAAGAGACCCAGTACTTC.

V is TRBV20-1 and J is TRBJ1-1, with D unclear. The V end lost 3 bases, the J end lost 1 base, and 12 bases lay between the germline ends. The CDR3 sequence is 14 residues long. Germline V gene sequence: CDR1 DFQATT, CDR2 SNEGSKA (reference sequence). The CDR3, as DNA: TGCAGTGCTAGTTCCTGGCGGGGGAACACTGAAGCTTTCTTT. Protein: CSASSWRGNTEAFF.